Following are 13 T cell receptor beta chains from one sample sequenced in a study of spatial heterogeneity in lung cancer. Noted time point: sample taken at primary tumor resection. Sequencing of whole RNA from tumor, nontumor lung or frozen PBMC involved no sorting. TCRdb itself ran the 5' RACE reads through MiXCR, one entry per CDR3 protein. The table lists about 40,000 distinct CDR3 sequences, around 5.5% of them singletons. Sequenced here: PBMCs, sampled at surgery. The receptors were sampled from a female donor with early-stage non-small cell lung cancer.

This clonotype was recorded many times. V gene TRBV20-1 combines with J gene TRBJ1-1; D is undetermined. Trimming took off 0 bases at V and 0 bases at J, with 8 bases between the two ends. CDR3 length: 14 residues. Germline loops: CDR1 DFQATT, CDR2 SNEGSKA (reference sequence). The CDR3 DNA follows: TGCAGTGCTAGAGAGGGTACAGTGAACACTGAAGCTTTCTTT. The encoded protein is CSAREGTVNTEAFF.

V gene TRBV6-5 combines with J gene TRBJ2-3, with 7 nucleotides matching TRBD2. V gave up 2 bases and J gave up 0 bases; unmatched junction bases: 5. There are 16 residues in the CDR3. Germline V gene sequence: CDR1 MNHEY, CDR2 SVGAGI. The CDR3 here is CASSYLGGGSTDTQYF. CDR3 coding DNA: TGTGCCAGCAGTTACCTGGGGGGAGGGAGCACAGATACGCAGTATTTT.

Ten or more counts support this clonotype. The chain employs TRBV5-6 and TRBJ1-6, with D perhaps matching TRBD1 (5 bases). Germline V CDR1 and CDR2: SGHDT, YYEEEE. With 0 bases removed from V and 8 bases from J, the gap between germline ends came to 12 bases. This CDR3 has 15 amino acids. The CDR3 bases are TGTGCCAGCAGCTTGGTTGGCAGGGATTATTCACCCCTCCACTTT. Protein sequence: CASSLVGRDYSPLHF. The full variable domain, its missing parts supplied by reference TRBV5-6 and TRBJ1-6, is DAGVTQSPTHLIKTRGQQVTLRCSPKSGHDTVSWYQQALGQGPQFIFQYYEEEERQRGNFPDRFSGHQFPNYSSELNVNALLLGDSALYLCASSLVGRDYSPLHFGNGTRLTVT.

The chain links TRBV6-5 to TRBJ1-2; TRBD1 matches 7 bases. Germline V gene sequence: CDR1 MNHEY, CDR2 SVGAGI. The CDR3 length is 19 residues. The V segment lost 2 bases and the J segment 3 bases; nucleotides outside the gene matches: 18. DNA for the CDR3: TGTGCCAGCAGTTACATGGCAGGGGGAGTCTCGTTGGGCGACTATGGCTACACCTTC. It yields the protein CASSYMAGGVSLGDYGYTF.

This clonotype was recorded many times. One junction end disagrees with the germline gene, perhaps due to a read error. The chain joins TRBV4-1 to TRBJ2-3, with a tentative D call TRBD2 (5 bases). Per germline, CDR1 MGHRA and CDR2 YSYEKL. This CDR3 is 17 amino acids long. CDR3 nucleotide sequence: TGCGCCAGCAGCCAAGCAACAGATGAGGCTAGCACGGATACGCAGTATTTT. Translated: CASSQATDEASTDTQYF.

This clonotype ranks as medium-sized (0.01 to 0.1%). CDR3 protein: CARLDSLNTEAFF. The CDR3, as DNA: TGCGCCAGATTAGACTCCTTGAACACTGAAGCTTTCTTT. The chain combines TRBV5-1 with TRBJ1-1; D is ambiguous. The CDR3 sequence is 13 residues long. Germline CDR1 and CDR2: SGHRS and YFSETQ. V dropped 8 bases and J dropped 0 bases, with 11 bases sitting between them.

This clonotype was counted between two and nine times. The chain carries TRBV7-8 and TRBJ1-5; D remains ambiguous. V was pared by 0 bases and J by 0 bases, with 27 bases between. The V gene's germline CDR1 is SGHVS and CDR2 FQNEAQ. The CDR3 length is 22 residues. CDR3 region: CASSLAPLRVTDRLYSNQPQHF. The CDR3 nucleotides read TGTGCCAGCAGCTTAGCGCCGTTGAGGGTCACGGATCGCCTCTATAGCAATCAGCCCCAGCATTTT.

This clonotype was counted between two and nine times. The chain joins TRBV9 to TRBJ2-7; TRBD1 matches at 11 bases. The V gene's germline CDR1 is SGDLS and CDR2 YYNGEE. This CDR3 has 15 amino acids. Germline trimming cut 4 bases from V and 7 bases from J; bases unmatched to any gene: 10. CDR3 protein: CASSPTGTGGIEQYF. The CDR3, as DNA: TGTGCCAGCAGCCCTACCGGGACAGGGGGTATTGAGCAGTACTTC.

This clonotype has at least ten counts. The V gene is TRBV7-9, the J gene TRBJ1-5, with D perhaps TRBD1 (6 bases). Germline V gene sequence: CDR1 SEHNR, CDR2 FQNEAQ (reference sequence). Trimming shortened V by 4 bases and J by 5 bases, and 12 bases separated the two germline ends. The CDR3 consists of 14 residues. In DNA, the CDR3 is TGTGCCAGCAGCTCCGACAGGAGTGATCAGCCCCAGCATTTT. Translating it yields CASSSDRSDQPQHF.

This clonotype came up many times. The chain combines TRBV7-2 with TRBJ1-2; D is unresolved. V lost 4 bases and J lost 4, with 13 bases in between. Germline loops: CDR1 SGHTA, CDR2 FQGNSA. The CDR3 has 14 amino acids. CDR3 sequence (DNA): TGTGCCAGCAGCTCCTTTGGCCGTTCCTATGGCTACACCTTC. Its protein is CASSSFGRSYGYTF.

This chain joins TRBV30 and TRBJ1-1, with 10 bases fitting TRBD1. From germline, CDR1 is GTSNPN and CDR2 SVGIG (reference sequence). CDR3 length: 13 residues. V gave up 2 bases and J gave up 6 bases; unmatched junction bases: 3. The CDR3 bases are TGTGCCTGGAGTCGACAGGGGGCATCTGAAGCTTTCTTT. Its translation: CAWSRQGASEAFF.

This clonotype appeared many times. This chain connects TRBV5-1 to TRBJ2-3; no clear D gene. Germline CDR1 SGHRS, CDR2 YFSETQ. V lost 0 bases and J 5 bases, leaving 7 bases between the germline ends. The CDR3 has 13 amino acids. Written as DNA, the CDR3 is TGCGCCAGCAGCTTGGAGTTCGGAGATACGCAGTATTTT. Translating gives CASSLEFGDTQYF.

Ten or more counts support this clonotype. The rearrangement joins TRBV27 to TRBJ1-1; unclear D gene. The V end was cut by 5 bases, the J end by 7 bases, with 17 bases between. Germline lookup yields CDR1 MNHEY and CDR2 SMNVEV (reference sequence). The CDR3 consists of 14 residues. The CDR3 DNA reads TGTGCCAGCAGTCCGATGATGGCGCTGAATGAAGCTTTCTTT. Translating it yields CASSPMMALNEAFF.